This T cell receptor beta chain was retrieved from a study of spatial heterogeneity in lung cancer. Study information: Combinations of a unique TCR and a UMI were tallied in raw reads, and on average each appeared more than ten times.

V lost 8 bases and J lost 4; bases outside the gene matches: 9. This CDR3 spans 16 amino acids. Study outcomes and limitations: Tumoral mutation counts were tracked by counts of expanded intratumoral alpha and beta TCRs.

In this sample, this clonotype turned up many times. Its antigen is unknown. Time point indicated: sample taken at primary tumor resection. The donors were 65 to 85 patients with non-small cell lung cancer that was early-stage and untreated. Via MiXCR, TCRdb re-called the 5' RACE reads, giving one row per CDR3 protein. The profile covers 9,900 or so distinct CDR3 sequences, with 7% to 9% appearing a single time and about 18% taken by the ten largest. The sample consisted of lung tumor tissue, taken at surgery. The gene calls are TRBV12-3 or TRBV12-4 and TRBJ2-5; 14 positions agree with TRBD2. The origin of this receptor is a male donor with early-stage non-small cell lung cancer. CDR3 DNA sequence: TGTGCCAGCGGACTAGCGGGGGGTCCCTTAAGAGAGACCCAGTACTTC. Amino acids: CASGLAGGPLRETQYF.